The 31 T cell receptor beta chains below were found in one sample sequenced in a study of T cell responses to AZD1222 COVID-19 vaccine. Some clones are missing from TCRdb's copy, which holds only in-frame ones; the method was immunoSEQ multiplex PCR. The data hold 95,000 to 150,000 clones, with roughly 92% observed a single time. This specimen consisted of peripheral blood, obtained on day 0 of AZD1222 vaccination. Receptors originate from an adult in good health.

V gene TRBV5-1 combines with J gene TRBJ1-2; D is undetermined. Germline CDR1 reads SGHRS; CDR2 reads YFSETQ. The CDR3 sequence is 15 residues long. Trimming shortened V by 4 bases and J by 5 bases, and 18 bases separated the two germline ends. The CDR3 DNA is TGCGCCAGCAGCCCCGAGGCGGCGGTGCGGTATGGCTACACCTTC. This translates into CASSPEAAVRYGYTF.

This clone was detected only once. This rearrangement joins TRBV7-3 to TRBJ2-7; TRBD1 or TRBD2 may be the D gene (5 bases each). With 4 bases removed from V and 2 bases from J, the gap between germline ends came to 12 bases. The CDR3 length is 14 residues. Germline lookup yields CDR1 SGHTA and CDR2 FQGTGA. The CDR3 DNA follows: TGTGCCAGCAGCTCCGCCGGGACGGCCTACGAGCAGTACTTC. Amino acid sequence: CASSSAGTAYEQYF.

This chain joins TRBV10-2 and TRBJ2-2; the match to TRBD2 covers 10 bases. Germline assignment: CDR1 WSHSY and CDR2 SAAADI. J was trimmed by 3 bases and V by 7 bases; bases with no gene match: 5. The CDR3 has 15 residues. CDR3 DNA sequence: TGCGCCAGCAAAACTAGCGGGGTCTACACCGGGGAGCTGTTTTTT. It specifies CASKTSGVYTGELFF.

The J gene is TRBJ1-1, the V gene TRBV6-2 or TRBV6-3; D not resolved. V was cut by 5 bases and J by 1 base, with 17 bases left in between. This CDR3 is 16 amino acids long. Per germline, CDR1 MNHEY and CDR2 SVGEGT. CDR3 DNA: TGTGCCAGCAGTAGCCCCCGCTGGGCGGAGAACACTGAAGCTTTCTTT. This gives the protein CASSSPRWAENTEAFF.

The genes are TRBV9 and TRBJ2-1; 7 bases line up with TRBD1. This CDR3 spans 15 amino acids. V trimming: 0 bases; J trimming: 5 bases; junction bases outside the gene matches: 5. Looked up from germline, CDR1 is SGDLS and CDR2 is YYNGEE. The CDR3 sequence: CASSVGDRVNNEQFF. The CDR3 DNA reads as TGTGCCAGCAGCGTAGGTGACAGGGTTAACAATGAGCAGTTCTTC.

The rearrangement links TRBV27 to TRBJ1-6, with D hard to call. The CDR3 loop spans 13 amino acids. Between the trimmed V and J ends, which lost 5 bases and 5 bases, there was a span of 7 bases. Germline V lookup: CDR1 MNHEY, CDR2 SMNVEV (reference sequence). CDR3 protein: CASSPTDNSPLHF. In nucleotides, the CDR3 is TGTGCCAGCAGTCCCACGGATAATTCACCCCTCCACTTT.

The chain combines TRBV27 with TRBJ1-2; D perhaps matches TRBD1 (6 bases). CDR3 length equals 13 residues. Germline V lookup: CDR1 MNHEY, CDR2 SMNVEV (reference sequence). V lost 2 bases and J lost 6, with 10 bases in between. Here the CDR3 reads CASSLKRGNGYTF. The CDR3 region has the DNA TGTGCCAGCAGTTTAAAAAGGGGGAATGGCTACACCTTC.

This chain joins TRBV27 and TRBJ2-2; maybe TRBD2 (6 bases). Trimming stripped 1 base from V and 6 bases from J, with 18 bases between. The CDR3 consists of 17 residues. CDR1 MNHEY and CDR2 SMNVEV come from the germline V gene (reference sequence). The chain's CDR3 is CASSLLDWRGRPGELFF. CDR3 DNA: TGTGCCAGCAGTTTATTGGACTGGCGGGGAAGGCCCGGGGAGCTGTTTTTT.

Of note for this clone: Germline and junction disagree at one end, which may indicate a read error. This sequence joins TRBV2 and TRBJ1-1; D is uncertain. There are 13 residues in the CDR3. Germline V lookup: CDR1 SNHLY, CDR2 FYNNEI. This CDR3 reads CASREGSYTEAFF. The CDR3 DNA follows: TGTGCCAGCAGGGAAGGCTCTTACACTGAAGCTTTCTTT.

The rearrangement joins TRBV30 to TRBJ1-2; D gene ambiguous. Trimming removed 0 bases from V and 13 bases from J, with 15 bases in between. CDR1 is GTSNPN, CDR2 SVGIG, per germline (reference sequence). The CDR3 runs to 12 residues. CDR3 in DNA: TGTGCCTGGAGTGTGGGCGCCTCGAGGACCACCTTC. Translating gives CAWSVGASRTTF.

The chain is built from TRBV7-9 and TRBJ1-3, with D unclear. V dropped 2 bases and J dropped 4 bases, with 9 bases sitting between them. The CDR3 sequence is 14 residues long. Germline CDR1 SEHNR, CDR2 FQNEAQ (reference sequence). CDR3 sequence: CASSLWVRGNTIYF. The CDR3 region has the DNA TGTGCCAGCAGCTTATGGGTACGCGGAAACACCATATATTTT. The complete variable domain, with remaining parts taken from reference TRBV7-9 and TRBJ1-3, reads DTGVSQNPRHKITKRGQNVTFRCDPISEHNRLYWYRQTLGQGPEFLTYFQNEAQLEKSRLLSDRFSAERPKGSFSTLEIQRTEQGDSAMYLCASSLWVRGNTIYFGEGSWLTVV.

This chain connects TRBV28 to TRBJ1-5; no clear D. Looked up from germline, CDR1 is MDHEN and CDR2 is SYDVKM. The CDR3 has 12 residues. The V and J ends lost 6 bases and 2 bases respectively, with 5 bases between them. This CDR3 is CASSLGNQPQHF. DNA for the CDR3: TGTGCCAGCAGCCTCGGCAATCAGCCCCAGCATTTT.

This chain links TRBV9 with TRBJ2-1; D is possibly TRBD1 (5 bases). The germline CDR1 and CDR2 sequences are SGDLS and YYNGEE. The CDR3 totals 16 residues. V lost 4 bases, J lost 0 bases, and 14 bases lay in between. The CDR3 loop reads CASSLGQGNSYNEQFF. The CDR3 nucleotides read TGTGCCAGCAGCCTGGGGCAGGGCAACTCCTACAATGAGCAGTTCTTC.

The rearrangement uses TRBV10-3 and TRBJ1-2; D unclear. Deletions cut 4 bases from V and 6 bases from J, with 12 bases between. Germline CDR1 reads ENHRY; CDR2 reads SYGVKD. The CDR3 runs to 13 residues. This CDR3 reads CAISVTLADGYTF. Here the CDR3 DNA reads TGTGCCATCAGTGTGACCCTGGCTGATGGCTACACCTTC.

The V gene is TRBV6-5, the J gene TRBJ1-2; maybe TRBD1 (5 bases). Germline V gene data show CDR1 as MNHEY and CDR2 as SVGAGI. This CDR3 is built from 15 residues. Between the trimmed V and J ends, which lost 4 bases and 4 bases, there was a span of 16 bases. CDR3 in amino acids: CASSSGWDATYGYTF. As DNA, the CDR3 is TGTGCCAGCAGTTCCGGTTGGGACGCGACCTATGGCTACACCTTC.

This chain joins TRBV5-4 and TRBJ1-1; maybe TRBD1 (5 bases). V was cut by 2 bases and J by 6 bases, with 17 bases left in between. The V gene's germline CDR1 is SGHNT and CDR2 YYREEE (reference sequence). This CDR3 spans 15 amino acids. Here the CDR3 reads CASSFLLGGEAEAFF. The CDR3 DNA follows: TGTGCCAGCAGCTTTTTGTTGGGGGGGGAGGCTGAAGCTTTCTTT.

This chain uses TRBV19 with TRBJ1-2, with D maybe TRBD1 (5 bases). The ends were cut back, 5 bases at V and 5 bases at J, with 15 bases in the middle. Germline V CDR1 and CDR2: LNHDA, SQIVND (reference sequence). There are 14 residues in the CDR3. CDR3 loop: CASSPGTGGYGYTF. The CDR3 bases are TGTGCCAGTAGTCCCGGGACGGGGGGATATGGCTACACCTTC.

The rearrangement links TRBV6-4 to TRBJ2-1; unclear D gene. Germline assignment: CDR1 MRHNA and CDR2 SNTAGT. The CDR3 length is 15 residues. The V end lost 5 bases, the J end lost 3 bases, and 14 bases lay between the germline ends. In DNA, the CDR3 is TGTGCCAGCAGTCCCGTGGCAGGCTACTACAATGAGCAGTTCTTC. As protein: CASSPVAGYYNEQFF.

V and J are TRBV19 and TRBJ2-1; 9 bases align to TRBD2. This CDR3 is built from 16 residues. Germline-derived CDR1 and CDR2 are LNHDA and SQIVND (reference sequence). Unmatched junction bases numbered 7, after V lost 4 bases and J lost 3 bases. Here the CDR3 reads CASSNQRGDLYNEQFF. Here the CDR3 DNA reads TGTGCCAGTAGTAACCAGCGGGGGGACCTCTACAATGAGCAGTTCTTC.

This clone turned up a few times. The rearrangement links TRBV6-5 to TRBJ2-3, with a possible D match to TRBD1 (6 bases). The ends were cut back, 0 bases at V and 2 bases at J, with 9 bases in the middle. The germline CDR1 and CDR2 sequences are MNHEY and SVGAGI. The CDR3 loop spans 15 amino acids. The DNA for the CDR3 is TGTGCCAGCAGTTACTCAGGGGACAACACAGATACGCAGTATTTT. Residues: CASSYSGDNTDTQYF.

This clone was recorded only once. V gene TRBV29-1 combines with J gene TRBJ1-1, with 10 bases fitting TRBD1. Germline CDR1 SQVTM, CDR2 ANQGSEA. This CDR3 is built from 14 residues. With V trimmed by 7 bases and J by 2 bases, 7 bases remained unmatched. The CDR3 loop reads CSGRQGAINTEAFF. CDR3 sequence (DNA): TGCAGCGGGAGACAGGGGGCTATCAACACTGAAGCTTTCTTT. The entire variable domain, with the rest obtained from reference TRBV29-1 and TRBJ1-1, is as follows: SAVISQKPSRDICQRGTSLTIQCQVDSQVTMMFWYRQQPGQSLTLIATANQGSEATYESGFVIDKFPISRPNLTFSTLTVSNMSPEDSSIYLCSGRQGAINTEAFFGQGTRLTVV.

This clone appeared once. The genes are TRBV6-5 and TRBJ2-3; D is unclear. The germline gives CDR1 MNHEY, CDR2 SVGAGI. The CDR3 runs to 14 residues. V was clipped by 6 bases and J by 2 bases, with 12 bases between them. The CDR3: CASSPQRATDTQYF. The CDR3 coding sequence is TGTGCCAGCAGCCCCCAGCGAGCCACAGATACGCAGTATTTT.

This clone was seen a single time. This chain joins TRBV6-5 and TRBJ1-1; unclear D gene. The CDR3 is 12 amino acids. Trimming left V 6 bases short and J 6 bases short, with 11 bases between. CDR1 and CDR2 from the germline V gene are MNHEY and SVGAGI. Written as DNA, the CDR3 is TGTGCCAGCAGCTTACAGAGCTCTGAAGCTTTCTTT. Encoded protein: CASSLQSSEAFF.

The chain couples TRBV12-3 or TRBV12-4 to TRBJ1-2; D is unresolved. V lost 0 bases to trimming and J lost 8 bases, with 10 bases between them. The CDR3 is made up of 13 amino acids. CDR3 in DNA: TGTGCCAGCAGTTTAGCGGGCCCGGGAGGCTACACCTTC. Translating it yields CASSLAGPGGYTF.

Only one count was recorded for this clone. This chain links TRBV7-8 with TRBJ1-1, with D hard to call. CDR1 is SGHVS, CDR2 FQNEAQ, per germline. There are 14 residues in the CDR3. Trimming pared 5 bases from V and 1 base from J, leaving 11 bases between. CDR3 in amino acids: CASSLTTENTEAFF. The CDR3, as DNA: TGTGCCAGCAGCCTAACCACAGAGAACACTGAAGCTTTCTTT.

About this clone itself: Other DNA sequences from this sample encode an identical CDR3 as well. The chain recombines TRBV5-4 with TRBJ2-2; possible D gene TRBD1, 5 bases. The CDR3 length is 14 residues. Germline V gives CDR1 SGHNT, CDR2 YYREEE (reference sequence). The ends were cut back, 0 bases at V and 4 bases at J, with 7 bases in the middle. In DNA, the CDR3 is TGTGCCAGCAGCTTGGACAGGACCACCGGGGAGCTGTTTTTT. Protein product: CASSLDRTTGELFF.

The chain carries TRBV2 and TRBJ1-2; D might be TRBD1 (6 bases). Germline values: CDR1 SNHLY, CDR2 FYNNEI. V lost 6 bases, J lost 4 bases, and 15 bases lay in between. CDR3 length: 14 amino acids. The CDR3 sequence: CASRSGQSLYGYTF. The DNA of the CDR3 is TGTGCCAGCAGGTCTGGACAGAGCCTCTATGGCTACACCTTC.

The chain joins TRBV7-2 to TRBJ2-6; D assignment may be TRBD1 or TRBD2 (5 bases each). The CDR3 has 12 amino acids. Per germline, CDR1 SGHTA and CDR2 FQGNSA. The CDR3 sequence: CAGTAGANVLTF. The CDR3, as DNA: TGTGCTGGGACGGCTGGGGCCAACGTCCTGACTTTC. Full variable domain (outside the CDR3, taken from reference TRBV7-2 and TRBJ2-6): GAGVSQSPSNKVTEKGKDVELRCDPISGHTALYWYRQSLGQGLEFLIYFQGNSAPDKSGLPSDRFSAERTGGSVSTLTIQRTQQEDSAVYLCAGTAGANVLTFGAGSRLTVL.

This clone was seen only once. This chain uses TRBV7-3 with TRBJ2-1, with TRBD1 as a possible D gene (5 bases). The germline CDR1 and CDR2 sequences are SGHTA and FQGTGA. CDR3 size: 13 residues. V shed 4 bases and J shed 2 bases, with 6 bases lying between them. CDR3 in amino acids: CASSSDTYNEQFF. In DNA, the CDR3 is TGTGCCAGCAGCTCGGACACCTACAATGAGCAGTTCTTC.

The rearrangement uses TRBV18 and TRBJ2-3; 7 bases are a match to TRBD2. Per the germline V gene, CDR1 is KGHSH and CDR2 is LQKENI. V shed 0 bases, J shed 6 bases, and the junction held 3 bases outside the gene matches. The CDR3 has 14 residues. The CDR3 region has the DNA TGTGCCAGCTCACCACCAGCGGGGATCGATACGCAGTATTTT. This codes for CASSPPAGIDTQYF.

V gene TRBV24-1 combines with J gene TRBJ2-3; D gene uncertain. In germline, CDR1 is KGHDR, CDR2 SFDVKD. The CDR3 is 13 residues long. V dropped 9 bases and J dropped 1 base, with 10 bases sitting between them. CDR3 protein: CATVAAGTDTQYF. The CDR3 DNA reads TGTGCCACCGTGGCCGCCGGCACAGATACGCAGTATTTT.